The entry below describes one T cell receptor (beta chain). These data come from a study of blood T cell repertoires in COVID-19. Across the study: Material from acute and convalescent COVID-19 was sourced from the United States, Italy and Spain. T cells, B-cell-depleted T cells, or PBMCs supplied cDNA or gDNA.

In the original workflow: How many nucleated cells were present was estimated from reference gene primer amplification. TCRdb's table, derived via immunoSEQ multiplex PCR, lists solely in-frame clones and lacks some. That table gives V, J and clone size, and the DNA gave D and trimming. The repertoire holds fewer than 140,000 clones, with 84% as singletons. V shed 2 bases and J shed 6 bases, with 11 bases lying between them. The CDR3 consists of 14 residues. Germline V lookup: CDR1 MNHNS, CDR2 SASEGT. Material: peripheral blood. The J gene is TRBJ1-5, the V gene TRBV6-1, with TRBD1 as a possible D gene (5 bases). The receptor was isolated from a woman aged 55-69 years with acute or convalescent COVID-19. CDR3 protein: CASSEWGGSQPQHF. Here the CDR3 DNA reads TGTGCCAGCAGTGAATGGGGGGGAAGTCAGCCCCAGCATTTT.